The clone carrying this TCR beta chain has only a few counts. Its cognate antigen is unknown. The data stem from a study of CD8+ T cells in alopecia areata. The study, taken as a whole, reports: TCRs were shared less clearly across patients than in mice, possibly for HLA-related reasons. More clonal than normal scalp was lesional scalp, particularly alopecia totalis/universalis. Scalp repertoires also include resident alphabeta T cells from normal skin.

Investigators isolated RNA and reverse transcribed it into cDNA to act as the sequencing template. Produced via immunoSEQ multiplex PCR; TCRdb's table is partial and in-frame only. The sample shows 100,000 to 130,000 clones, 59% of them seen only once. With 7 bases clipped from V and 4 bases from J, the junction kept 12 bases outside the gene matches. The CDR3 sequence is 15 residues long. The germline V gene has CDR1 MNHEY and CDR2 SMNVEV (reference sequence). PBMCs, the starting material, were the source of sorted CD4+ and CD8+ T cells. Sequenced sample: CD8+ T cells sorted from blood. The clonotype originates from a human donor in good health. The V call is TRBV27, the J call TRBJ2-5; TRBD1 agrees at 7 bases. The CDR3 loop reads CASTATGVPRETQYF. CDR3 DNA: TGTGCCAGCACCGCTACAGGGGTCCCCCGAGAGACCCAGTACTTC.